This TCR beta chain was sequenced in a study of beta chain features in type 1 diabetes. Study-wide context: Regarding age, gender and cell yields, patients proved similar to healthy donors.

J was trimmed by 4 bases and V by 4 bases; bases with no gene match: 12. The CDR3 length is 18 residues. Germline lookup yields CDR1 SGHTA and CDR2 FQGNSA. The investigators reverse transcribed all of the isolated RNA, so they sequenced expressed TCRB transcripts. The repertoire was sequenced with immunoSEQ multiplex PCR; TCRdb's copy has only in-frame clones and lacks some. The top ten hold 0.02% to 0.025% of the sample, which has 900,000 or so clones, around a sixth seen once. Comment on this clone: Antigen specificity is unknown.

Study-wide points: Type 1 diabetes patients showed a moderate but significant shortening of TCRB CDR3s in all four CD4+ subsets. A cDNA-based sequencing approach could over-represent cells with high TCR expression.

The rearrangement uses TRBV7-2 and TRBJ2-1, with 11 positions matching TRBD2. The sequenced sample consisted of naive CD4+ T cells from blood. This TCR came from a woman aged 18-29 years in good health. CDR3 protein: CASSSDKAGTSGYNEQFF. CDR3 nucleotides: TGTGCCAGCAGCTCCGACAAGGCTGGGACTAGCGGATACAATGAGCAGTTCTTC.